Shown below are 27 T cell receptor beta chains from a single sample sequenced in a study of regulatory T cells in long-lasting Graves disease. With iRepertoire HTBI primers and Arm-PCR of CDR3 regions, TCR beta libraries were built. TCRdb ran MiXCR on the multiplex PCR reads and lists one entry per CDR3 protein. There are 700,000 or so distinct CDR3 sequences in the sample; 25% to 30% occur only once, and under 55% lies in the top ten. Time point reported: persistent/refractory GD, antithyroid drugs over 5 years with positive TRAb. The TCR library was made from RNA that had been extracted from PBMCs in TRIzol. The input for sequencing was peripheral blood mononuclear cells (PBMCs), taken when the disease was refractory, from a patient treated with antithyroid drugs. The receptors derive from a female donor with Graves disease.

The genes are TRBV19 and TRBJ1-2, with 8 bases fitting TRBD1. The germline CDR1 and CDR2 sequences are LNHDA and SQIVND (reference sequence). This CDR3 is built from 16 residues. The V gene end was trimmed by 1 base and the J gene end by 2 bases; junction bases not matched to a gene: 6. The CDR3: CASSIGHRDRNYGYTF. CDR3 nucleotide sequence: TGTGCCAGTAGTATAGGTCACCGGGACAGGAACTATGGCTACACCTTC. Drawing the rest from reference TRBV19 and TRBJ1-2, the complete variable domain is DGGITQSPKYLFRKEGQNVTLSCEQNLNHDAMYWYRQDPGQGLRLIYYSQIVNDFQKGDIAEGYSVSREKKESFPLTVTSAQKNPTAFYLCASSIGHRDRNYGYTFGSGTRLTVV.

The chain carries TRBV5-1 and TRBJ1-1, with D perhaps TRBD1 (6 bases). Germline V lookup: CDR1 SGHRS, CDR2 YFSETQ. This CDR3 is 14 amino acids long. Trimming cost V 3 bases and J 3 bases, with 12 bases left between them. This CDR3 reads CASSYGTTYTEAFF. The CDR3 nucleotides read TGCGCCAGCAGCTACGGGACAACGTACACTGAAGCTTTCTTT.

In this sample, this clonotype turned up many times. The chain couples TRBV12-3 or TRBV12-4 to TRBJ1-2; no clear D gene. The CDR3 totals 15 residues. V was shortened by 3 bases and J by 4 bases, with 15 bases between the two germline ends. The CDR3, as DNA: TGTGCCAGCAGTTTGCTTGGGCAGGCGGGCTATGGCTACACCTTC. It codes for CASSLLGQAGYGYTF.

This clonotype was found many times. The rearrangement joins TRBV7-9 to TRBJ1-2; D not certain. The CDR3 runs to 14 residues. The germline V gene encodes CDR1 SEHNR and CDR2 FQNEAQ (reference sequence). V lost 1 base, J lost 0 bases, and 6 bases lay in between. The CDR3 region is CASSLVGANYGYTF. The CDR3 DNA follows: TGTGCCAGCAGCTTAGTAGGAGCTAACTATGGCTACACCTTC. The variable domain in full, completed from reference TRBV7-9 and TRBJ1-2, reads DTGVSQNPRHKITKRGQNVTFRCDPISEHNRLYWYRQTLGQGPEFLTYFQNEAQLEKSRLLSDRFSAERPKGSFSTLEIQRTEQGDSAMYLCASSLVGANYGYTFGSGTRLTVV.

This chain uses TRBV9 with TRBJ2-2, with D unresolved. V lost 1 base to trimming and J lost 5 bases, with 15 bases between them. Per germline, CDR1 SGDLS and CDR2 YYNGEE. This CDR3 region has 16 residues. The CDR3 DNA is TGTGCCAGCAGCGTATCCCGGTCCTACATAACCGGGGAGCTGTTTTTT. Amino acid sequence: CASSVSRSYITGELFF.

The sample holds a few counts of this clonotype. The chain is built from TRBV28 and TRBJ1-5, with a tentative D call TRBD1 (6 bases). Deletions cut 6 bases from V and 1 base from J, with 10 bases between. The CDR3 extends over 14 amino acids. Per the germline V gene, CDR1 is MDHEN and CDR2 is SYDVKM. CDR3 in amino acids: CASRRDNSNQPQHF. CDR3 DNA sequence: TGTGCCAGCAGACGGGACAACAGCAATCAGCCCCAGCATTTT. The full variable domain, with the rest looked up from reference TRBV28 and TRBJ1-5, is DVKVTQSSRYLVKRTGEKVFLECVQDMDHENMFWYRQDPGLGLRLIYFSYDVKMKEKGDIPEGYSVSREKKERFSLILESASTNQTSMYLCASRRDNSNQPQHFGDGTRLSIL.

This rearrangement joins TRBV20-1 to TRBJ2-1; 10 nucleotides match TRBD2. With V trimmed by 3 bases and J by 8 bases, 4 bases remained unmatched. CDR1 is DFQATT, CDR2 SNEGSKA, per germline (reference sequence). The CDR3 spans 13 residues. The CDR3 region is CSASLAGGYEQFF. DNA of the CDR3: TGCAGTGCTAGTTTAGCGGGGGGTTATGAGCAGTTCTTC.

The CDR3, as DNA: TGTGCCAGCAGCCCGACAGTTTATAGCAATCAGCCCCAGCATTTT. Encoded protein: CASSPTVYSNQPQHF. The chain is built from TRBV9 and TRBJ1-5; TRBD1 might be the D (5 bases). Germline CDR1 is SGDLS and CDR2 is YYNGEE. V gave up 4 bases and J gave up 0 bases, with 11 bases separating them. This CDR3 contains 15 residues.

J is TRBJ1-1 and V is TRBV19, with unresolved D. V lost 6 bases to trimming and J lost 5 bases, with 13 bases between them. CDR3 size: 13 residues. Germline V lookup: CDR1 LNHDA, CDR2 SQIVND (reference sequence). DNA for the CDR3: TGTGCCAGTAGCGAAGGCTTTGGGACTGAAGCTTTCTTT. Its translation is CASSEGFGTEAFF.

This clonotype was observed many times. The gene calls are TRBV2 and TRBJ1-4; weak D call: TRBD1 (6 bases). In germline, CDR1 is SNHLY, CDR2 FYNNEI. Deletions cut 10 bases from V and 5 bases from J, with 14 bases between. The CDR3 is 13 amino acids. The CDR3 DNA follows: TGTGCCACCGTGGGGGGGCCGAATGAAAAACTGTTTTTT. Protein: CATVGGPNEKLFF.

This clonotype came up many times. V is TRBV2 and J is TRBJ1-2; tentatively, D is TRBD1 (6 bases). Trimming took 5 bases from V and 0 from J, leaving 13 bases between them. The length of the CDR3 is 15 residues. CDR1 SNHLY and CDR2 FYNNEI come from the germline V gene. The CDR3 region is CASSLRQAPNYGYTF. In DNA form, the CDR3 reads TGTGCCAGCAGTTTACGACAGGCACCTAACTATGGCTACACCTTC.

This clonotype was detected a few times. The V gene is TRBV29-1, the J gene TRBJ1-6; D not resolved. V was cut by 6 bases and J by 0 bases, with 9 bases left in between. Germline loops: CDR1 SQVTM, CDR2 ANQGSEA. The CDR3 is made up of 14 amino acids. The CDR3: CSVDPSSYNSPLHF. The CDR3 DNA sequence: TGCAGCGTGGACCCTAGCTCCTATAATTCACCCCTCCACTTT.

The table lists this clonotype with many counts. The rearrangement joins TRBV28 to TRBJ1-5; D remains ambiguous. CDR1 and CDR2 from the germline V gene are MDHEN and SYDVKM. Trimming left V 2 bases short and J 3 bases short, with 5 bases between. This CDR3 spans 13 amino acids. The CDR3 DNA reads as TGTGCCAGCAGTTTAAGCCTCAATCAGCCCCAGCATTTT. This encodes CASSLSLNQPQHF.

The table lists this clonotype with a few counts. The chain recombines TRBV6-1 with TRBJ1-5; TRBD1 might be the D (5 bases). The CDR3 runs to 14 residues. Germline V CDR1 and CDR2: MNHNS, SASEGT. V shed 6 bases and J shed 6 bases, with 15 bases lying between them. The DNA of the CDR3 is TGTGCCAGCAGGTCTCAGGGTTTCGTTCAGCCCCAGCATTTT. Translation gives CASRSQGFVQPQHF.

This clonotype was detected a few times. The chain links TRBV19 to TRBJ1-6; tentative D call: TRBD1 (5 bases). With 4 bases removed from V and 7 bases from J, the gap between germline ends came to 14 bases. Looked up from germline, CDR1 is LNHDA and CDR2 is SQIVND (reference sequence). The CDR3 has 15 amino acids. CDR3 sequence (DNA): TGTGCCAGTAGTACCCGACAGCCCCGAAATTCACCCCTCCACTTT. It yields the protein CASSTRQPRNSPLHF. The full variable domain, in which reference TRBV19 and TRBJ1-6 provide the parts outside the CDR3, is DGGITQSPKYLFRKEGQNVTLSCEQNLNHDAMYWYRQDPGQGLRLIYYSQIVNDFQKGDIAEGYSVSREKKESFPLTVTSAQKNPTAFYLCASSTRQPRNSPLHFGNGTRLTVT.

The J gene is TRBJ2-7, the V gene TRBV29-1; D gene unclear. There are 14 residues in the CDR3. Germline V gives CDR1 SQVTM, CDR2 ANQGSEA. V gave up 4 bases and J gave up 1 base, with 14 bases separating them. CDR3 nucleotides: TGCAGCGTTGGATACACCTTAAGTTCCTACGAGCAGTACTTC. Encoded protein: CSVGYTLSSYEQYF.

The V gene is TRBV27, the J gene TRBJ2-5; no clear D gene. Germline loops: CDR1 MNHEY, CDR2 SMNVEV (reference sequence). Trimming shortened V by 3 bases and J by 2 bases, and 19 bases separated the two germline ends. There are 17 residues in the CDR3. The CDR3 DNA reads TGTGCCAGCAGTTTTACAACAGATGAGGCAGGTCAAGAGACCCAGTACTTC. It encodes CASSFTTDEAGQETQYF.

The chain has TRBV6-1 and TRBJ2-6, with a tentative D call TRBD1 (5 bases). The CDR3 extends over 16 amino acids. Germline V lookup: CDR1 MNHNS, CDR2 SASEGT. V lost 6 bases, J lost 0 bases, and 12 bases lay in between. The CDR3 reads CASSPDSYSGANVLTF. The DNA for the CDR3 is TGTGCCAGCAGCCCTGACAGTTACTCTGGGGCCAACGTCCTGACTTTC.

The chain uses TRBV2 and TRBJ1-4; D is unclear. CDR1 SNHLY and CDR2 FYNNEI come from the germline V gene. This CDR3 spans 16 amino acids. Trimming stripped 6 bases from V and 7 bases from J, with 21 bases between. This CDR3 is CASSRNRQRTAEKLFF. The CDR3 nucleotides read TGTGCCAGCAGCAGAAACCGGCAAAGGACGGCTGAAAAACTGTTTTTT. The full variable domain, in which reference TRBV2 and TRBJ1-4 provide the parts outside the CDR3, is EPEVTQTPSHQVTQMGQEVILRCVPISNHLYFYWYRQILGQKVEFLVSFYNNEISEKSEIFDDQFSVERPDGSNFTLKIRSTKLEDSAMYFCASSRNRQRTAEKLFFGSGTQLSVL.

This clonotype came up a few times. The chain recombines TRBV5-1 with TRBJ2-2; D is uncertain. V was clipped by 4 bases and J by 4 bases, with 11 bases between them. The germline V gene has CDR1 SGHRS and CDR2 YFSETQ. The CDR3 is 14 residues long. The CDR3 DNA follows: TGCGCCAGCAGCCTGGGCTGGGGCACCGGGGAGCTGTTTTTT. Its translation: CASSLGWGTGELFF.

This sequence joins TRBV7-9 and TRBJ2-7; D perhaps matches TRBD1 (6 bases). V lost 4 bases and J lost 7, with 20 bases in between. CDR3 length equals 15 residues. Per germline, CDR1 SEHNR and CDR2 FQNEAQ (reference sequence). CDR3 region: CASSSEDWGPEEQYF. DNA of the CDR3: TGTGCCAGCAGCTCTGAGGACTGGGGGCCGGAGGAGCAGTACTTC.

This clonotype showed up just a few times. V gene TRBV29-1 combines with J gene TRBJ1-2; 9 bases align to TRBD1. V shed 7 bases, J shed 3 bases, and the junction held 6 bases outside the gene matches. This CDR3 spans 13 amino acids. The germline CDR1 and CDR2 sequences are SQVTM and ANQGSEA. The CDR3 reads CSAQRDRDYGYTF. The DNA for the CDR3 is TGCAGCGCCCAACGGGACAGGGACTATGGCTACACCTTC.

This clonotype was seen repeatedly, ten times or more. The rearrangement joins TRBV27 to TRBJ1-6; 9 nucleotides match TRBD1. Germline V CDR1 and CDR2: MNHEY, SMNVEV (reference sequence). Losses at the gene ends were 6 bases for V and 10 bases for J; bases not matched to a gene: 10. This CDR3 contains 15 residues. CDR3 bases: TGTGCCAGCAGCTCCCGGGGACAGGGAGGATCACCCCTCCACTTT. This translates into CASSSRGQGGSPLHF.

This clonotype has a handful of counts. CDR3 coding DNA: TGCAGTCCTATGACAGGGGAGACCCAGTACTTC. The encoded protein is CSPMTGETQYF. The V gene is TRBV29-1, the J gene TRBJ2-5, with TRBD1 matching 7 bases. Per the germline V gene, CDR1 is SQVTM and CDR2 is ANQGSEA. The CDR3 consists of 11 residues.

This clonotype has only a few counts. This rearrangement joins TRBV28 to TRBJ1-5, with unresolved D. Germline lookup yields CDR1 MDHEN and CDR2 SYDVKM. V dropped 5 bases and J dropped 2 bases, with 10 bases sitting between them. CDR3 length equals 14 residues. This CDR3 is CASSEPLGNQPQHF. In DNA, the CDR3 is TGTGCCAGCAGTGAGCCATTGGGCAATCAGCCCCAGCATTTT.

This clonotype was detected a few times. The V call is TRBV6-1, the J call TRBJ2-5; D unclear. Looked up from germline, CDR1 is MNHNS and CDR2 is SASEGT. V was pared by 5 bases and J by 5 bases, with 6 bases between. There are 11 residues in the CDR3. The CDR3 sequence is CASSKEETQYF. Here the CDR3 DNA reads TGTGCCAGCAGTAAGGAGGAGACCCAGTACTTC.

This chain uses TRBV20-1 with TRBJ1-1; unclear D gene. Trimming pared 0 bases from V and 0 bases from J, leaving 11 bases between. This CDR3 comprises 15 residues. Germline V gene data show CDR1 as DFQATT and CDR2 as SNEGSKA (reference sequence). The CDR3, as DNA: TGCAGTGCTAGAGATATGGGTTCGTTGAACACTGAAGCTTTCTTT. Translated: CSARDMGSLNTEAFF.